This is a list of T cell receptor beta chains from one sample in a study of cytomegalovirus exposure and HLA in healthy donors. This table comes from immunoSEQ multiplex PCR, and its TCRdb copy is limited to in-frame clones, with some not included. The table includes 140,000 to 150,000 clones, less than 10% detected once. The sequenced material came from PBMCs. The source of these receptors is a man aged 50-59 years in good health and CMV-seronegative. The CDR3 runs from the conserved cysteine through the conserved F or W. The D gene is left open where the match is weak. For some rows the clone size is stated as once, few or many, or as a class when expanded; others skip it.

clone_size,d_call,v_call,j_call,cdr3_length,cdr3_nt,cdr3_aa
.,TRBD2,TRBV7-2,TRBJ2-7,14,TGTGCCAGCAGCGTATCTAGCGGCTCCTACGAGCAGTACTTC,CASSVSSGSYEQYF
few,.,TRBV4-1,TRBJ1-2,15,TGCGCCAGCAGCCAAACGACTGACCAAATCTATGGCTACACCTTC,CASSQTTDQIYGYTF
few,TRBD2,TRBV15,TRBJ2-1,15,TGTGCCACCTCGGGTCGGACTAGCGCGAGCAATGAGCAGTTCTTC,CATSGRTSASNEQFF
few,.,TRBV4-1,TRBJ1-4,15,TGCGCCAGCAGCCAACAGGGTTACGGTAATGAAAAACTGTTTTTT,CASSQQGYGNEKLFF
few,TRBD2,TRBV7-2,TRBJ2-5,13,TGTGCCAGCAGGACTAGCGGGAGGGAGACCCAGTACTTC,CASRTSGRETQYF
few,.,TRBV25-1,TRBJ2-2,17,TGTGCCAGCAGTGACCCTCGACAGGAGTCGAACACCGGGGAGCTGTTTTTT,CASSDPRQESNTGELFF
.,.,TRBV11-3,TRBJ2-1,14,TGTGCCAGCAGCTTAGCGGGTCAGCTCAATGAGCAGTTCTTC,CASSLAGQLNEQFF
many,.,TRBV10-3,TRBJ1-4,16,TGTGCCATCAGGCCGGGACTACCAGGAACTAATGAAAAACTGTTTTTT,CAIRPGLPGTNEKLFF
.,TRBD2,TRBV9,TRBJ2-5,16,TGTGCCAGCAGCGTAGACCCTAGCGGGAGTAAAGAGACCCAGTACTTC,CASSVDPSGSKETQYF
.,.,TRBV30,TRBJ1-3,15,TGTGCCTGGAGTCCACCTCCGGTGTCTGGAAACACCATATATTTT,CAWSPPPVSGNTIYF
.,.,TRBV2,TRBJ2-5,14,TGTGCCACACCTTTGACAGGCGCAGGGGAGACCCAGTACTTC,CATPLTGAGETQYF
.,.,TRBV6-1,TRBJ2-5,12,TGTGCCAGCAGAGCCGGGCAAGAGACCCAGTACTTC,CASRAGQETQYF
.,TRBD1,TRBV30,TRBJ1-5,15,TGTGCCTGGAGCGAACAGGGGTTAAGCAATCAGCCCCAGCATTTT,CAWSEQGLSNQPQHF
.,TRBD1,TRBV5-4,TRBJ2-7,14,TGTGCCAGCAGCATGGGACAGGGGATGTACGAGCAGTACTTC,CASSMGQGMYEQYF
.,.,TRBV19,TRBJ1-1,14,TGTGCCAGTAGTATCGGGGGGATTACCACTGAAGCTTTCTTT,CASSIGGITTEAFF
few,TRBD2,TRBV6-4,TRBJ2-1,15,TGTGCCAGCAGTGACGCGAGCGGGGGAAACAATGAGCAGTTCTTC,CASSDASGGNNEQFF
.,.,TRBV4-2,TRBJ1-3,15,TGTGCCAGCAGCCAAAAGGCAGGGGCGAGAAACACCATATATTTT,CASSQKAGARNTIYF
few,TRBD1,TRBV28,TRBJ1-4,16,TGTGCCAGCAGTTCCTGGGACAGGGCAGACTACGAAAAACTGTTTTTT,CASSSWDRADYEKLFF
.,.,TRBV9,TRBJ2-1,14,TGTGCCAGCAGCGCGACAGGCCAGTCCAGTGAGCAGTTCTTC,CASSATGQSSEQFF
.,.,TRBV19,TRBJ1-3,14,TGTGCCAGTAGTAGGAGCTCCTCTGGAAACACCATATATTTT,CASSRSSSGNTIYF
few,.,TRBV9,TRBJ2-2,16,TGTGCCAGCAGCGTGGGGCAGGGTCTATATGCCGGGGAGCTGTTTTTT,CASSVGQGLYAGELFF
.,TRBD2,TRBV9,TRBJ2-3,17,TGTGCCAGCAGCGTAGGGGCTAGCGGGGGGGTGGCAGATACGCAGTATTTT,CASSVGASGGVADTQYF
once,.,TRBV21-1,TRBJ2-1,13,TGTGCCAGCAGCATGGAGCATGACAATGAGCAGTTCTTC,CASSMEHDNEQFF
few,.,TRBV2,TRBJ1-2,15,TGTGCCAGCAGTGAATCCACACCAAGAGGGTATGGCTACACCTTC,CASSESTPRGYGYTF
many,.,TRBV6-5,TRBJ2-5,13,TGTGCCAGCAGTTACGCATCAGGAGAGACCCAGTACTTC,CASSYASGETQYF
few,.,TRBV5-1,TRBJ2-7,12,TGCGCCAGCAGCCCCGACAACTACGAGCAGTACTTC,CASSPDNYEQYF
few,.,TRBV7-6,TRBJ1-3,16,TGTGCCAGCAGCTTAGCGGCCGGGGGTCCCGGAAACACCATATATTTT,CASSLAAGGPGNTIYF
few,.,TRBV18,TRBJ2-2,14,TGTGCCAGCTCACCGACAGGCCCCACCGGGGAGCTGTTTTTT,CASSPTGPTGELFF
.,.,TRBV18,TRBJ1-5,14,TGTGCCAGCCGCGGGGCTCTAGACAATCAGCCCCAGCATTTT,CASRGALDNQPQHF